Listed below are T cell receptor beta chains from one sample, sequenced in a study of blood T cell repertoires in COVID-19. Measured with immunoSEQ multiplex PCR; TCRdb has only the in-frame clones, and not every one. The sample yields tens of thousands of clones, just over 85% seen once. Sequenced: peripheral blood. The receptor set was obtained from a woman aged 80 or over with COVID-19, enrolled during active disease. The CDR3 runs from the conserved cysteine through the conserved F or W. D genes are given only for firm matches. For some rows the clone size is stated as once, few or many, or as a class when expanded; others skip it.

j_gene: TRBJ2-7
v_gene: TRBV19
d_gene: -
abundance: -
CDR3aa: CASSPRTEMVTYEQYF
CDR3nt: TGTGCCAGTAGTCCCCGGACAGAAATGGTAACCTACGAGCAGTACTTC

j_gene: TRBJ2-5
v_gene: TRBV5-8
d_gene: TRBD2
abundance: -
CDR3aa: CASSLPSGRGETQYF
CDR3nt: TGTGCCAGCAGCTTGCCTAGCGGGAGGGGAGAGACCCAGTACTTC

j_gene: TRBJ1-2
v_gene: TRBV5-6
d_gene: -
abundance: -
CDR3aa: CASSFRLNAGGKGGYTF
CDR3nt: TGTGCCAGCAGCTTTCGTCTCAACGCGGGGGGAAAAGGAGGCTACACCTTC

j_gene: TRBJ1-5
v_gene: TRBV2
d_gene: -
abundance: -
CDR3aa: CASSENRNGRQPQHF
CDR3nt: TGTGCCAGCAGTGAAAACAGGAATGGACGTCAGCCCCAGCATTTT

j_gene: TRBJ2-7
v_gene: TRBV5-1
d_gene: TRBD2
abundance: -
CDR3aa: CASSLDGGGFRSHEQYF
CDR3nt: TGCGCCAGCAGCTTGGATGGCGGGGGGTTTCGTTCGCACGAGCAGTACTTC

j_gene: TRBJ1-1
v_gene: TRBV19
d_gene: TRBD1
abundance: -
CDR3aa: CASSTRDRGYTEAFF
CDR3nt: TGTGCCAGTAGTACCCGAGACAGGGGCTACACTGAAGCTTTCTTT

j_gene: TRBJ1-1
v_gene: TRBV7-3
d_gene: -
abundance: -
CDR3aa: CASSSEMNTEAFF
CDR3nt: TGTGCCAGCAGCTCCGAGATGAACACTGAAGCTTTCTTT

j_gene: TRBJ2-3
v_gene: TRBV7-2
d_gene: TRBD2
abundance: -
CDR3aa: CASSLGAGGPVRTDTQYF
CDR3nt: TGTGCCAGCAGCTTAGGAGCGGGAGGCCCCGTACGCACAGATACGCAGTATTTT

j_gene: TRBJ2-7
v_gene: TRBV28
d_gene: TRBD2
abundance: once
CDR3aa: CASSLKLAGGKSYEQYF
CDR3nt: TGTGCCAGCAGTTTAAAACTAGCGGGAGGGAAATCCTACGAGCAGTACTTC

j_gene: TRBJ1-4
v_gene: TRBV6-5
d_gene: TRBD1
abundance: -
CDR3aa: CASSSSGQGYEKLFF
CDR3nt: TGTGCCAGCAGTTCCTCTGGACAGGGTTATGAAAAACTGTTTTTT

j_gene: TRBJ2-3
v_gene: TRBV7-8
d_gene: TRBD2
abundance: -
CDR3aa: CASSLALASGGITQYF
CDR3nt: TGTGCCAGCAGCTTAGCGCTGGCTAGCGGGGGAATAACGCAGTATTTT

j_gene: TRBJ1-2
v_gene: TRBV4-1
d_gene: TRBD1
abundance: -
CDR3aa: CASSQVRTGYGYTF
CDR3nt: TGCGCCAGCAGCCAAGTGCGGACAGGGTATGGCTACACCTTC

j_gene: TRBJ2-1
v_gene: TRBV9
d_gene: -
abundance: -
CDR3aa: CASSARLIPLSAADNEQFF
CDR3nt: TGTGCCAGCAGCGCCCGACTCATCCCACTGAGCGCTGCAGACAATGAGCAGTTCTTC

j_gene: TRBJ2-7
v_gene: TRBV18
d_gene: TRBD1
abundance: -
CDR3aa: CASSYTGQGYEQYF
CDR3nt: TGTGCCAGCTCATATACGGGACAGGGCTACGAGCAGTACTTC

j_gene: TRBJ2-2
v_gene: TRBV30
d_gene: -
abundance: -
CDR3aa: CAWNHGGPAGELFF
CDR3nt: TGTGCCTGGAACCACGGGGGACCCGCCGGGGAGCTGTTTTTT

j_gene: TRBJ2-5
v_gene: TRBV11-2
d_gene: -
abundance: -
CDR3aa: CASSLDRVAQETQYF
CDR3nt: TGTGCCAGCAGCTTAGATAGAGTAGCTCAAGAGACCCAGTACTTC

j_gene: TRBJ2-7
v_gene: TRBV3-1/TRBV3-2
d_gene: -
abundance: -
CDR3aa: CASSQVANQQYF
CDR3nt: TGTGCCAGCAGCCAAGTTGCGAACCAGCAGTACTTC

j_gene: TRBJ2-5
v_gene: TRBV24-1
d_gene: -
abundance: -
CDR3aa: CATSDSFQETQYF
CDR3nt: TGTGCCACCTCGGACTCATTCCAAGAGACCCAGTACTTC

j_gene: TRBJ1-1
v_gene: TRBV6-6
d_gene: -
abundance: -
CDR3aa: CASSYSGRNTEAFF
CDR3nt: TGTGCCAGCAGTTACTCGGGGAGGAACACTGAAGCTTTCTTT

j_gene: TRBJ1-3
v_gene: TRBV7-2
d_gene: -
abundance: -
CDR3aa: CASSGSLGGNTIYF
CDR3nt: TGTGCCAGCAGCGGGTCCCTCGGGGGAAACACCATATATTTT

j_gene: TRBJ2-3
v_gene: TRBV7-9
d_gene: -
abundance: -
CDR3aa: CASSLAGEGTDTQYF
CDR3nt: TGTGCCAGCAGCTTAGCGGGAGAGGGTACAGATACGCAGTATTTT

j_gene: TRBJ1-4
v_gene: TRBV18
d_gene: -
abundance: -
CDR3aa: CASSRLTEKLFF
CDR3nt: TGTGCCAGCTCACGACTCACTGAAAAACTGTTTTTT

j_gene: TRBJ1-2
v_gene: TRBV19
d_gene: -
abundance: few
CDR3aa: CASSTQSPNYGYTF
CDR3nt: TGTGCCAGTAGCACACAGAGCCCGAACTATGGCTACACCTTC

j_gene: TRBJ2-7
v_gene: TRBV2
d_gene: TRBD1
abundance: -
CDR3aa: CASSGFGTGANEQYF
CDR3nt: TGTGCCAGCAGTGGGTTCGGGACAGGGGCCAACGAGCAGTACTTC

j_gene: TRBJ2-3
v_gene: TRBV24-1
d_gene: -
abundance: -
CDR3aa: CATSDKGEGPDTQYF
CDR3nt: TGTGCCACCAGTGATAAGGGGGAGGGACCAGATACGCAGTATTTT

j_gene: TRBJ1-2
v_gene: TRBV28
d_gene: TRBD1
abundance: -
CDR3aa: CASSPTGAYGYTF
CDR3nt: TGTGCCAGCAGCCCCACAGGGGCGTATGGCTACACCTTC

j_gene: TRBJ1-6
v_gene: TRBV5-1
d_gene: -
abundance: -
CDR3aa: CASSLGGDSPLHF
CDR3nt: TGCGCCAGCAGCTTGGGAGGAGATTCACCCCTCCACTTT

j_gene: TRBJ1-4
v_gene: TRBV7-9
d_gene: -
abundance: -
CDR3aa: CASSMARGATNEKLFF
CDR3nt: TGTGCCAGCAGCATGGCCAGGGGTGCAACTAATGAAAAACTGTTTTTT

j_gene: TRBJ1-2
v_gene: TRBV4-1
d_gene: -
abundance: once
CDR3aa: CASSQGGRNNYGYTF
CDR3nt: TGCGCCAGCAGCCAAGGAGGGCGGAATAACTATGGCTACACCTTC

j_gene: TRBJ1-1
v_gene: TRBV5-4
d_gene: -
abundance: few
CDR3aa: CASAGNTEAFF
CDR3nt: TGTGCCTCGGCAGGGAACACTGAAGCTTTCTTT

j_gene: TRBJ1-2
v_gene: TRBV28
d_gene: -
abundance: once
CDR3aa: CASSPWGGNYGYTF
CDR3nt: TGTGCCAGCAGCCCTTGGGGGGGGAACTATGGCTACACCTTC

j_gene: TRBJ2-7
v_gene: TRBV5-8
d_gene: -
abundance: few
CDR3aa: CASTEGRGPLSSYEQYF
CDR3nt: TGTGCCAGCACTGAGGGTCGAGGTCCTCTTAGCTCCTACGAGCAGTACTTC

j_gene: TRBJ2-3
v_gene: TRBV5-1
d_gene: -
abundance: -
CDR3aa: CASSPQAGTDTQYF
CDR3nt: TGCGCCAGCAGCCCCCAAGCAGGAACAGATACGCAGTATTTT

j_gene: TRBJ2-5
v_gene: TRBV9
d_gene: -
abundance: -
CDR3aa: CACSVATNRETQYF
CDR3nt: TGTGCCTGCAGCGTAGCTACGAACAGAGAGACCCAGTACTTC

j_gene: TRBJ1-1
v_gene: TRBV2
d_gene: TRBD1
abundance: -
CDR3aa: CASRKTTGLNTEAFF
CDR3nt: TGTGCCAGCAGGAAAACGACAGGGCTGAACACTGAAGCTTTCTTT

j_gene: TRBJ2-7
v_gene: TRBV5-4
d_gene: -
abundance: -
CDR3aa: CASSPQAGSLSEQYF
CDR3nt: TGTGCCAGCAGCCCCCAGGCGGGTAGTCTTAGCGAGCAGTACTTC

j_gene: TRBJ2-1
v_gene: TRBV5-1
d_gene: TRBD1
abundance: -
CDR3aa: CASSLRQGTSNNEQFF
CDR3nt: TGCGCCAGCAGCCTTCGACAGGGAACCTCTAACAATGAGCAGTTCTTC